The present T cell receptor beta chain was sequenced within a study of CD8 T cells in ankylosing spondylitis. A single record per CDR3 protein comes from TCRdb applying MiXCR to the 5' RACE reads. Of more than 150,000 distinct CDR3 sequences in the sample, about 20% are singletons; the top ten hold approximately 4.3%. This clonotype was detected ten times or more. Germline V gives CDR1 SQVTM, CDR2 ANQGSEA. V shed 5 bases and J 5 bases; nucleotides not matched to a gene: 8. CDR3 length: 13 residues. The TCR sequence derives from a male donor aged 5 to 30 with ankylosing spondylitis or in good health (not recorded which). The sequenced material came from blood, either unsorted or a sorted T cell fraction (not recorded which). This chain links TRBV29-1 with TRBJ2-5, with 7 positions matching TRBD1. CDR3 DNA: TGCAGCGTTAGTCAGGGGGTAAGGGAGACCCAGTACTTC. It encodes CSVSQGVRETQYF.